This T cell receptor beta chain was found in a study of CD8+ T cells in alopecia areata. Study-wide background: Administration of oral tofacitinib to treated patients was at 5 to 10 mg twice daily. Study observations and caveats: In scalp samples, resident alphabeta T cells of normal skin are also sequenced. Scalp lesions, especially in alopecia totalis/universalis, had higher clonality than normal scalp.

Sequencing templates came from extracted RNA that was reverse transcribed into cDNA. The table came from immunoSEQ multiplex PCR; TCRdb's copy has only in-frame clones and leaves some out. The sample has about 97,000 clones, around 38% seen once. There are a few counts of this clone. Antigen specificity is unknown. The CDR3 extends over 18 amino acids. J lost 1 base, V lost 5 bases, and 15 bases had no gene match. Germline values: CDR1 SEHNR, CDR2 FQNEAQ (reference sequence). The rearrangement links TRBV7-9 to TRBJ2-3; 7 nucleotides align to TRBD2. The specimen was CD4+ T cells sorted from blood. The sequence was obtained from a human donor with alopecia areata. The CDR3: CASSPTQFTGGGTDTQYF. The CDR3 DNA is TGTGCCAGCAGCCCAACACAGTTTACGGGGGGAGGCACAGATACGCAGTATTTT.